The sequence of this T cell receptor beta chain was determined in a study of cytomegalovirus exposure and HLA in healthy donors. The wider study: There were about 85 million unique TCRs (from HLA-typed donors) in an early data release. Overall study results and limits: TCR beta sequences reportedly predicted most subjects' HLA-A and HLA-B alleles accurately. Reports showed the classifier diagnosing cytomegalovirus status with high specificity and sensitivity. Later on, an analysis found that several of the most significant clusters appeared to be linked to common viral pathogens, which included parvovirus B19.

PCR employed 60 Vbeta and 13 Jbeta primers. TCRdb's copy holds only in-frame clones and misses some; the assay was immunoSEQ multiplex PCR. The sample includes roughly 150,000 clones, more than 60% seen only once; the top ten take more than 9%. The count of this clone is one. Its antigen is currently unknown. Germline lookup yields CDR1 SGHAT and CDR2 FQDESV (reference sequence). J gave up 4 bases and V 5 bases, and 10 bases lay outside the gene matches. This CDR3 spans 15 amino acids. What was sequenced was PBMCs. This TCR was sampled from a man aged 30 to 39 in good health and CMV-seropositive. V gene TRBV11-1 combines with J gene TRBJ1-2; 7 nucleotides match TRBD1. CDR3 region: CASSPIQGRFYGYTF. The CDR3 region has the DNA TGTGCCAGCAGCCCAATACAGGGGCGGTTCTATGGCTACACCTTC.